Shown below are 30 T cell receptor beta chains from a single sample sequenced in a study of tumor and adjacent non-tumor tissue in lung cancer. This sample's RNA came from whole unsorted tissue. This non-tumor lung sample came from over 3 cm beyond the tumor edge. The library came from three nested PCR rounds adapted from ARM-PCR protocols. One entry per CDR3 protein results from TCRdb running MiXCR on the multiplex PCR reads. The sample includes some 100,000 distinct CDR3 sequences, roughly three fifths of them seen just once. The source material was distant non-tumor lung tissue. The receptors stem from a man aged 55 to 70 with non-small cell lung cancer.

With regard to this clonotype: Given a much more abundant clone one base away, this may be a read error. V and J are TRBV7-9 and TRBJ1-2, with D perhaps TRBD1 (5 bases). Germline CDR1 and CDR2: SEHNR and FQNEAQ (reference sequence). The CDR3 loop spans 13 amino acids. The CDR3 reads CASSPWAKGPRSF. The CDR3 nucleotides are TGTGCCAGCAGCCCCTGGGCTAAGGGACCACGATCCTTC.

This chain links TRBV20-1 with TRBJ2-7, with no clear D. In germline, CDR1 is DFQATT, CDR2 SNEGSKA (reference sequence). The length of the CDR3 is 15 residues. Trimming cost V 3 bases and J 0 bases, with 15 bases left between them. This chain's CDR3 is CSARDPKDPSYEQYF. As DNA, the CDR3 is TGCAGTGCTAGGGACCCCAAGGATCCCTCCTACGAGCAGTACTTC.

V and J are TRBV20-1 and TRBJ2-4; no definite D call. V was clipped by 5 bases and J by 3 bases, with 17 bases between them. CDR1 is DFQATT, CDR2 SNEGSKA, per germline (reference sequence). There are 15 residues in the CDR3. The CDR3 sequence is CSAPIFIYGKNIQYF. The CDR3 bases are TGCAGTGCTCCGATCTTTATCTATGGCAAAAACATTCAGTACTTC.

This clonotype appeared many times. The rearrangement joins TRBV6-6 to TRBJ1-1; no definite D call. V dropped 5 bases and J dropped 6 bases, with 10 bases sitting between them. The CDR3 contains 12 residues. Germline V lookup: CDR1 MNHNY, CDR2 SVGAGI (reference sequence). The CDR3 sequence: CASSTEGAEAFF. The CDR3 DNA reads TGTGCCAGCAGTACCGAGGGTGCTGAAGCTTTCTTT.

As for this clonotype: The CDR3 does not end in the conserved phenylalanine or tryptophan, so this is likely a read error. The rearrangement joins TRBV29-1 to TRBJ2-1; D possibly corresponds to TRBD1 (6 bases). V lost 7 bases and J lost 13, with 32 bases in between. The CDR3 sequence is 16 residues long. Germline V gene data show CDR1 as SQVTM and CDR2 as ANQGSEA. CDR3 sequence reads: CSANEATQGSMGEQFI. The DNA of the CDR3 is TGCAGCGCTAACGAGGCCACACAGGGTAGCATGGGTGAACAGTTCATC.

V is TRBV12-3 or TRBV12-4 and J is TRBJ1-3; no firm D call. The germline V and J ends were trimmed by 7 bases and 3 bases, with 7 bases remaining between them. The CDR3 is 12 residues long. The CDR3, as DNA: TGTGCCAGCACAGTGTGTGGAAACACCATATATTTT. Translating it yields CASTVCGNTIYF.

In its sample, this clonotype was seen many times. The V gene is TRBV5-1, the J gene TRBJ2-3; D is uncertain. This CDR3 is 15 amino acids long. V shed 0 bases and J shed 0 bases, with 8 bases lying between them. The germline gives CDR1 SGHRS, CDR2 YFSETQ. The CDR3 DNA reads TGCGCCAGCAGCTTGGCGCAGATAAGCACAGATACGCAGTATTTT. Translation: CASSLAQISTDTQYF. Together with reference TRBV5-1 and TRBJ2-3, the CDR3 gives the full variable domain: KAGVTQTPRYLIKTRGQQVTLSCSPISGHRSVSWYQQTPGQGLQFLFEYFSETQRNKGNFPGRFSGRQFSNSRSEMNVSTLELGDSALYLCASSLAQISTDTQYFGPGTRLTVL.

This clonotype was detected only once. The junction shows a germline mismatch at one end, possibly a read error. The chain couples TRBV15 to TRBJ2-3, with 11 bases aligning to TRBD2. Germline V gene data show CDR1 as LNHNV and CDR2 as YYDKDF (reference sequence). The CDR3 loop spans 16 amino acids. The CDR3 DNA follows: TGTGCCACCAGCCCAGGGACTAGCGGACACACAGGTACGCAGTATTTT. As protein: CATSPGTSGHTGTQYF. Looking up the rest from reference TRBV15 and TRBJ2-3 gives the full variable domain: DAMVIQNPRYQVTQFGKPVTLSCSQTLNHNVMYWYQQKSSQAPKLLFHYYDKDFNNEADTPDNFQSRRPNTSFCFLDIRSPGLGDTAMYLCATSPGTSGHTGTQYFGPGTRLTVL.

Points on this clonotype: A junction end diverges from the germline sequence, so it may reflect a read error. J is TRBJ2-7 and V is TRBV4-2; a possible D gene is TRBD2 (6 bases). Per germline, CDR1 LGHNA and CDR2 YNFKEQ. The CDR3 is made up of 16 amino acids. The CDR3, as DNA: TGCGTCAACAGCCAAGATATTGGCGGGGCCTCCTACGAGCAGTACTTC. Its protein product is CVNSQDIGGASYEQYF.

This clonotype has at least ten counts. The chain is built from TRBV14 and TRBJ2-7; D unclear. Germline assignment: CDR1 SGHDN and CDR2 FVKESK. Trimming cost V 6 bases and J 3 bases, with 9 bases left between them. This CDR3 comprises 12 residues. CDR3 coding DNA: TGTGCCAGCAGTGGGCTTGACTACGAGCAGTACTTC. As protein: CASSGLDYEQYF.

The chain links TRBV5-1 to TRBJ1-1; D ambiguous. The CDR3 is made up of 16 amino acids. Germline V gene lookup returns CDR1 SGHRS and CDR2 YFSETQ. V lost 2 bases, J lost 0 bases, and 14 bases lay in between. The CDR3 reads CASSFAGSQLNTEAFF. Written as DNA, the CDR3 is TGCGCCAGCAGCTTTGCCGGGTCACAACTGAACACTGAAGCTTTCTTT.

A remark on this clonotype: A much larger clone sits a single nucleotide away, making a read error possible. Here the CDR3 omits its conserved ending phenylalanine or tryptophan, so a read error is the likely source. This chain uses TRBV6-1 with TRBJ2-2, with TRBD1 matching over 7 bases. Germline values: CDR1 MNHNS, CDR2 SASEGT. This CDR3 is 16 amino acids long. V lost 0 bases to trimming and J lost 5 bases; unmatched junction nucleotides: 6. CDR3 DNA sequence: TGTGCCAGCAGTGAAGCGCGGATCAGGGGGACCGGGGAGCTGTTTCTT. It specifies CASSEARIRGTGELFL.

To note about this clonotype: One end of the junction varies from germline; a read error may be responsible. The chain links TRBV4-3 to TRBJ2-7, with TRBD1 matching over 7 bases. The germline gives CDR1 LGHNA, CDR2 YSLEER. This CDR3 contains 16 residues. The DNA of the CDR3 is TGCGTCAGCAACCAAGATCTTGCAGGGGGATCCTACGAACAGTACTTC. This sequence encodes CVSNQDLAGGSYEQYF.

The CDR3 is CASSLGQGNEKLFF. The DNA for the CDR3 is TGCGCCAGCAGCCTGGGACAGGGGAATGAAAAACTGTTTTTT. The rearrangement uses TRBV5-1 and TRBJ1-4, with TRBD1 identical over 10 bases. This CDR3 spans 14 amino acids. Germline trimming cut 4 bases from V and 5 bases from J; bases unmatched to any gene: 2. Germline V lookup: CDR1 SGHRS, CDR2 YFSETQ.

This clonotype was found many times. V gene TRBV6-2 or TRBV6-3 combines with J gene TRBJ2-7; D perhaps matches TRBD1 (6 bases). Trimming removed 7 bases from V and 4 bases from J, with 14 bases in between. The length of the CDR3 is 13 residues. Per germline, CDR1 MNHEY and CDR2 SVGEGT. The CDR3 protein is CASIQQGSYEQYF. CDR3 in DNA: TGTGCCAGCATCCAACAGGGATCGTACGAGCAGTACTTC.

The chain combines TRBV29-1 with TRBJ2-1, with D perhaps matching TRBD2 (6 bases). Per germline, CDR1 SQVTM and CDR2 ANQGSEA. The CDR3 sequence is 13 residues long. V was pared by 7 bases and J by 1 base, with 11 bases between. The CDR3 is CSGVGGSYNEQFF. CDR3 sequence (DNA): TGCAGCGGAGTGGGAGGATCCTACAATGAGCAGTTCTTC.

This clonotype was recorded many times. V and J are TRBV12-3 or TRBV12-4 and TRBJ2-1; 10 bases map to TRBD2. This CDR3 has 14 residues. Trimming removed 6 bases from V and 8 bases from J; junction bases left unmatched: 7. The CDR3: CASRSGGAWDEQFF. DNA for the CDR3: TGTGCCAGCAGGAGCGGGGGGGCTTGGGATGAGCAGTTCTTC.

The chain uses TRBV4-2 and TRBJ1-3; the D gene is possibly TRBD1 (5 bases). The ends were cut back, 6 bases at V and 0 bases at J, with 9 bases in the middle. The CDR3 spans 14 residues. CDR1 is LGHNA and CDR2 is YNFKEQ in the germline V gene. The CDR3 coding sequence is TGTGCCAGCAGACAGGTGGGCTCTGGAAACACCATATATTTT. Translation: CASRQVGSGNTIYF.

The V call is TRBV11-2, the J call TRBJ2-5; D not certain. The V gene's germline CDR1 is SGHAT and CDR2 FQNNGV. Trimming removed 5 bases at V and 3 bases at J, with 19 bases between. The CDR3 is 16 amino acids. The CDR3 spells CASSPESSLNEETQYF. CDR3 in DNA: TGTGCCAGCAGCCCAGAATCTTCACTTAATGAAGAGACCCAGTACTTC.

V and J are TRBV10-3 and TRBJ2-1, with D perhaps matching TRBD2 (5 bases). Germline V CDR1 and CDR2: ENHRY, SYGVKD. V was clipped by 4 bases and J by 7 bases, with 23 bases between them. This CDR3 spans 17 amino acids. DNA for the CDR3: TGTGCCATCAGTGCGACTACCCTTGAACGAAGTCAGAATGAGCAGTTCTTC. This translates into CAISATTLERSQNEQFF.

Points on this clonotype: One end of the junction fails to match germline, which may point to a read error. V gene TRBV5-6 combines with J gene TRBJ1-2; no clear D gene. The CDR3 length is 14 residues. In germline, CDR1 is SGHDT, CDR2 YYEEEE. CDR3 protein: CACSLQRTAYGYTF. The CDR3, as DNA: TGTGCCTGCAGCTTGCAGCGAACAGCCTATGGCTACACCTTC.

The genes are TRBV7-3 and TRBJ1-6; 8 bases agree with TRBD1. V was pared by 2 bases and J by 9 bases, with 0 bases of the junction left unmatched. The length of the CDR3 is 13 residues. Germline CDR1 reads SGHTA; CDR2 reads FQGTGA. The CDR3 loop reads CASSLQGASPLHF. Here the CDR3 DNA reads TGTGCCAGCAGCTTACAGGGGGCTTCACCCCTCCACTTT. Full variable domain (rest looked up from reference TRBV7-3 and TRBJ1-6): GAGVSQTPSNKVTEKGKYVELRCDPISGHTALYWYRQSLGQGPEFLIYFQGTGAADDSGLPNDRFFAVRPEGSVSTLKIQRTERGDSAVYLCASSLQGASPLHFGNGTRLTVT.

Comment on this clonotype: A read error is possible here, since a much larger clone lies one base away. The CDR3 DNA is TGTGCCATCCGTGGCAGGATCACAGATACGCAGTATTTT. It codes for CAIRGRITDTQYF. The chain employs TRBV28 and TRBJ2-3; D gene unclear. Trimming shortened V by 10 bases and J by 2 bases, and 13 bases separated the two germline ends. The germline CDR1 and CDR2 sequences are MDHEN and SYDVKM. This CDR3 has 13 residues.

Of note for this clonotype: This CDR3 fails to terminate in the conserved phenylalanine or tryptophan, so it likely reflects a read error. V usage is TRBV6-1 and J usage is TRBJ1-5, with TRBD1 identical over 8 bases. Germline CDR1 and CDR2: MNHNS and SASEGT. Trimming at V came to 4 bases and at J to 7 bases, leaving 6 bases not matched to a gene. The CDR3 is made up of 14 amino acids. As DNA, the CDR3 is TGTGCCAGCAGTGGGCAGGGGGCATACCAGCCCCAGCATTCT. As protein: CASSGQGAYQPQHS.

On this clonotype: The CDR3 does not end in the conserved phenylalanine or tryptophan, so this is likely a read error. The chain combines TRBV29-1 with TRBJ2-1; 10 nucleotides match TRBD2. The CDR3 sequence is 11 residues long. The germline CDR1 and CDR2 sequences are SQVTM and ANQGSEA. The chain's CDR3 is CSGRTDNEQFS. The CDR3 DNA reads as TGTAGCGGGAGGACTGACAATGAGCAGTTCTCC.

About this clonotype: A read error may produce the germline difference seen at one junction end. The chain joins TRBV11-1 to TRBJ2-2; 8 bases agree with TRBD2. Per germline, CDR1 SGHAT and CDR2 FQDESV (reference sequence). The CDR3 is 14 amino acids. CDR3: CANSTTSATGELFF. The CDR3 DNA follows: TGTGCCAACAGCACGACTAGCGCTACCGGGGAGCTGTTTTTT.

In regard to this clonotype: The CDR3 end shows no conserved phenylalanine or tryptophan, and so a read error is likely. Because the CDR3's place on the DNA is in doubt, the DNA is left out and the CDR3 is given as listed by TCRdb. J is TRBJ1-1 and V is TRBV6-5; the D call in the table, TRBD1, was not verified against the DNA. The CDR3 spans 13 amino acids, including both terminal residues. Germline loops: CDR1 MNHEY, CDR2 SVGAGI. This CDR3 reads CASSSGGNTEVFI.

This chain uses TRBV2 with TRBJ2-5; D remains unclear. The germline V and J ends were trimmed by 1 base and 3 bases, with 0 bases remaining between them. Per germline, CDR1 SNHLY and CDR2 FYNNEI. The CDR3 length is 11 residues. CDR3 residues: CASSEEETQYF. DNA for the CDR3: TGTGCCAGCAGTGAAGAAGAGACCCAGTACTTC.

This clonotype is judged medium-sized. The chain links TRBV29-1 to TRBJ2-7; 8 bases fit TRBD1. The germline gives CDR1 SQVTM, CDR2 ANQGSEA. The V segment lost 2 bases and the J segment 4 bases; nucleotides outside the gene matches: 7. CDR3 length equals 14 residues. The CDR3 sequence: CSVEIGTGDYEQYF. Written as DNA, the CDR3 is TGCAGCGTTGAAATCGGGACAGGAGATTACGAGCAGTACTTC.

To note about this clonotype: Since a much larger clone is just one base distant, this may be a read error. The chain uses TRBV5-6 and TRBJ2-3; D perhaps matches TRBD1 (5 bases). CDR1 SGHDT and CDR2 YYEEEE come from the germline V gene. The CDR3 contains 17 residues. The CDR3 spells CTSSPTSSQGRTDTQYF. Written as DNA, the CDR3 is TGTACCAGCAGCCCGACATCCTCCCAGGGTCGCACAGATACGCAGTATTTT.